These 21 T cell receptor beta chains came from one sample sequenced in a study of T-cell memory formation after mild COVID-19. TCRdb reprocessed the 5' RACE reads via MiXCR and lists one record per CDR3 protein. Here the sample spans a few hundred thousand distinct CDR3 sequences, approximately 19% being singletons. The source material was PBMCs or a T cell subset sorted from them (not recorded which). The origin of the receptors is a man younger than 35 who had mild COVID-19 (a few samples of this study predate the infection). Cell type and time point are not known.

This clonotype was seen only a few times. The chain carries TRBV7-2 and TRBJ2-7, with a weak D call TRBD1 (6 bases). V lost 5 bases and J lost 6, with 14 bases in between. Germline V gives CDR1 SGHTA, CDR2 FQGNSA. The CDR3 is 13 residues long. CDR3 region: CASSTTGYREQYF. The DNA for the CDR3 is TGTGCCAGCAGCACGACAGGATACCGCGAGCAGTACTTC.

J is TRBJ1-2 and V is TRBV9; D remains unclear. V was cut by 0 bases and J by 7 bases, with 16 bases left in between. CDR3 length equals 15 residues. The V gene's germline CDR1 is SGDLS and CDR2 YYNGEE. The CDR3 region is CASSVAPGSPLGYTF. For the CDR3, the DNA is TGTGCCAGCAGCGTAGCTCCTGGCAGCCCCCTTGGCTACACCTTC.

The table lists this clonotype with a few counts. The chain combines TRBV3-1 with TRBJ2-7, with 11 bases lining up with TRBD1. Germline CDR1 and CDR2: LGHDT and YNNKEL (reference sequence). The V gene end was trimmed by 2 bases and the J gene end by 4 bases; junction bases not matched to a gene: 4. The CDR3 totals 15 residues. Here the CDR3 reads CASSQQRDRGYEQYF. The DNA of the CDR3 is TGTGCCAGCAGCCAACAAAGGGACAGGGGGTACGAGCAGTACTTC.

This chain uses TRBV4-2 with TRBJ1-2; D is unclear. CDR1 is LGHNA, CDR2 YNFKEQ, per germline. This CDR3 is 15 amino acids long. V lost 8 bases to trimming and J lost 2 bases, with 18 bases between them. The CDR3 DNA sequence: TGTGCCAGCCTTCCTACGGGGAGGGAGAACTATGGCTACACCTTC. Its translation: CASLPTGRENYGYTF.

This clonotype showed up just a few times. The V gene is TRBV6-2 or TRBV6-3, the J gene TRBJ2-5, with D perhaps TRBD2 (6 bases). V was shortened by 6 bases and J by 5 bases, with 13 bases between the two germline ends. The CDR3 covers 13 residues. In germline, CDR1 is MNHEY, CDR2 SVGEGT. CDR3: CASSATRWETQYF. CDR3 nucleotide sequence: TGTGCCAGCAGCGCGACTAGATGGGAGACCCAGTACTTC.

This clonotype was seen more than once but under ten times. CDR3 residues: CASSVQGKSSYNEQFF. The CDR3 nucleotides are TGCGCCAGCAGCGTACAGGGGAAGAGCTCCTACAATGAGCAGTTCTTC. The gene calls are TRBV4-3 and TRBJ2-1; 7 bases match TRBD1. CDR1 is LGHNA and CDR2 is YSLEER in the germline V gene. The CDR3 spans 16 residues. The trim removed 5 bases at V and 0 bases at J, leaving 7 bases unmatched.

The V and J genes are TRBV6-2 or TRBV6-3 and TRBJ2-6; TRBD2 matches at 8 bases. Per the germline V gene, CDR1 is MNHEY and CDR2 is SVGEGT. The CDR3 runs 20 residues. Losses at the gene ends were 2 bases for V and 4 bases for J; bases not matched to a gene: 16. The CDR3 nucleotides read TGTGCCAGCAGTTACAACGCGCGGGGGGCCCGCACGTCGGGGGCCAACGTCCTGACTTTC. The encoded protein is CASSYNARGARTSGANVLTF.

The chain links TRBV6-5 to TRBJ1-2, with D uncertain. CDR1 is MNHEY, CDR2 SVGAGI, per germline. The CDR3 runs to 14 residues. Trimming removed 0 bases at V and 8 bases at J, with 13 bases between. CDR3 amino acids: CASSYSVRTGGYTF. CDR3 nucleotide sequence: TGTGCCAGCAGTTACTCCGTCAGGACGGGAGGCTACACCTTC.

Only a few counts were recorded for this clonotype. The chain uses TRBV12-3 or TRBV12-4 and TRBJ1-4; the D gene is possibly TRBD1 (5 bases). CDR3 length: 15 residues. V lost 6 bases and J 8 bases, leaving 19 bases between the germline ends. Here the CDR3 DNA reads TGTGCCAGCAGCTGGCGGGACCCGGGGGGGGAAAAACTGTTTTTT. It translates to CASSWRDPGGEKLFF.

The chain combines TRBV6-2 or TRBV6-3 with TRBJ2-7; 9 nucleotides agree with TRBD1. Germline lookup yields CDR1 MNHEY and CDR2 SVGEGT. V shed 2 bases, J shed 6 bases, and the junction held 2 bases outside the gene matches. This CDR3 has 13 amino acids. CDR3 region: CASSYATGGEQYF. DNA for the CDR3: TGTGCCAGCAGTTACGCGACAGGGGGCGAGCAGTACTTC.

This clonotype occurred a few times. This chain connects TRBV7-3 to TRBJ2-1; 9 bases agree with TRBD2. The V gene end was trimmed by 5 bases and the J gene end by 0 bases; junction bases not matched to a gene: 5. The CDR3 sequence is 16 residues long. Germline CDR1 is SGHTA and CDR2 is FQGTGA. The CDR3 protein is CASSHPAGGSYNEQFF. Written as DNA, the CDR3 is TGTGCCAGCAGCCACCCAGCGGGGGGCTCCTACAATGAGCAGTTCTTC. The full variable domain, its missing parts supplied by reference TRBV7-3 and TRBJ2-1, is GAGVSQTPSNKVTEKGKYVELRCDPISGHTALYWYRQSLGQGPEFLIYFQGTGAADDSGLPNDRFFAVRPEGSVSTLKIQRTERGDSAVYLCASSHPAGGSYNEQFFGPGTRLTVL.

This clonotype has just a few counts. This sequence joins TRBV7-2 and TRBJ2-1; D perhaps matches TRBD2 (5 bases). The germline V gene has CDR1 SGHTA and CDR2 FQGNSA. V dropped 1 base and J dropped 6 bases, with 13 bases sitting between them. CDR3 length: 15 amino acids. CDR3 residues: CASSLGQGGFNEQFF. The CDR3 bases are TGTGCCAGCAGCTTAGGGCAAGGAGGCTTCAATGAGCAGTTCTTC. The variable domain in full, with the rest retrieved from reference TRBV7-2 and TRBJ2-1, is GAGVSQSPSNKVTEKGKDVELRCDPISGHTALYWYRQSLGQGLEFLIYFQGNSAPDKSGLPSDRFSAERTGGSVSTLTIQRTQQEDSAVYLCASSLGQGGFNEQFFGPGTRLTVL.

CDR3 residues: CASSIGGWNQPQHF. The DNA of the CDR3 is TGTGCCAGCAGCATAGGGGGGTGGAATCAGCCCCAGCATTTT. The rearrangement links TRBV6-1 to TRBJ1-5; D might be TRBD1 (6 bases). Germline assignment: CDR1 MNHNS and CDR2 SASEGT. The CDR3 has 14 amino acids. Trimming stripped 6 bases from V and 4 bases from J, with 13 bases between.

The chain joins TRBV24-1 to TRBJ2-1; D gene unclear. Germline-derived CDR1 and CDR2 are KGHDR and SFDVKD. This CDR3 contains 13 residues. The V end was cut by 2 bases, the J end by 4 bases, with 5 bases between. The DNA of the CDR3 is TGTGCCACCAGTGATTCACTGTACAATGAGCAGTTCTTC. It encodes CATSDSLYNEQFF.

The gene calls are TRBV10-3 and TRBJ2-7, with D perhaps TRBD1 (6 bases). Trimming cost V 4 bases and J 2 bases, with 9 bases left between them. CDR3 length: 13 residues. Germline V CDR1 and CDR2: ENHRY, SYGVKD. The CDR3 DNA reads TGTGCCATCAGTGCGACAGGTACCTACGAGCAGTACGTC. Translated: CAISATGTYEQYV.

This clonotype was seen a handful of times. J is TRBJ2-7 and V is TRBV4-3, with TRBD2 matching 14 bases. Trimming at V came to 3 bases and at J to 4 bases, leaving 8 bases not matched to a gene. The CDR3 spans 17 residues. CDR1 and CDR2 (germline): LGHNA, YSLEER. This chain's CDR3 is CASSQGTSGGPEYEQYF. The CDR3 nucleotides are TGCGCCAGCAGCCAGGGGACTAGCGGGGGCCCTGAGTACGAGCAGTACTTC.

The CDR3 is CASSPQSFSYNEQFF. The CDR3 bases are TGTGCCAGCAGTCCTCAGAGTTTCTCCTACAATGAGCAGTTCTTC. This chain joins TRBV12-3 or TRBV12-4 and TRBJ2-1; D gene unclear. This CDR3 contains 15 residues. V lost 5 bases, J lost 0 bases, and 11 bases lay in between.

This clonotype occurred many times. The chain has TRBV20-1 and TRBJ2-3; D is possibly TRBD2 (6 bases). Deletions cut 1 base from V and 5 bases from J, with 19 bases between. Germline loops: CDR1 DFQATT, CDR2 SNEGSKA (reference sequence). There are 16 residues in the CDR3. CDR3 nucleotide sequence: TGCAGTGCTAGAGGGGTCGGGGGAGAAGGTTTAGATACGCAGTATTTT. This translates into CSARGVGGEGLDTQYF.

The table lists this clonotype with many counts. The chain links TRBV27 to TRBJ2-1; 8 bases are shared with TRBD2. The CDR3 runs 15 residues. The germline gives CDR1 MNHEY, CDR2 SMNVEV (reference sequence). With V trimmed by 8 bases and J by 7 bases, 13 bases remained unmatched. CDR3 in DNA: TGTGCCAGCTCGGCCCTGGCGGGGGGTGGTAATGAGCAGTTCTTC. As protein: CASSALAGGGNEQFF.

This clonotype showed up many times. The V call is TRBV10-3, the J call TRBJ2-2, with D perhaps assigned TRBD1 or TRBD2 (5 bases each). The CDR3 spans 14 residues. Germline loops: CDR1 ENHRY, CDR2 SYGVKD. The germline V and J ends were trimmed by 11 bases and 0 bases, with 13 bases remaining between them. The CDR3 nucleotides read TGTGCCGTAAACCGGGACGCGAACACCGGGGAGCTGTTTTTT. Encoded protein: CAVNRDANTGELFF.

This clonotype was counted between two and nine times. The gene calls are TRBV20-1 and TRBJ2-3; 9 bases map to TRBD2. Germline CDR1 is DFQATT and CDR2 is SNEGSKA (reference sequence). The CDR3 extends over 13 amino acids. V was pared by 7 bases and J by 6 bases, with 8 bases of the junction left unmatched. The CDR3 DNA reads TGCAGTGAAGCGGGGGGCCTTATGGATACGCAGTATTTT. Translating it yields CSEAGGLMDTQYF.